These 14 T cell receptor beta chains share one sample of origin, sequenced in a study of early T cells in non-severe SARS-CoV-2 infection. TCRdb re-derived calls from the 5' RACE reads in MiXCR, one entry per CDR3 protein. The profile covers 100,000 to 120,000 distinct CDR3 sequences, with approximately 12% appearing a single time and 3.5% to 4% taken by the ten largest. The source material was whole blood, sampled at baseline. The receptors were sampled from an adult who was a healthcare worker with PCR-confirmed SARS-CoV-2 infection or an uninfected control (not recorded which).

This clonotype was recorded many times. The V gene is TRBV3-1, the J gene TRBJ2-7; D not resolved. Per the germline V gene, CDR1 is LGHDT and CDR2 is YNNKEL (reference sequence). The CDR3 covers 12 residues. Between the trimmed V and J ends, which lost 0 bases and 1 base, there was a span of 1 base. The CDR3 DNA reads as TGTGCCAGCAGCCAAGAATCCTACGAGCAGTACTTC. It translates to CASSQESYEQYF.

The V and J genes are TRBV6-5 and TRBJ2-1; 11 bases line up with TRBD1. The CDR3 loop spans 15 amino acids. Germline V lookup: CDR1 MNHEY, CDR2 SVGAGI. With 8 bases clipped from V and 4 bases from J, the junction kept 7 bases outside the gene matches. Written as DNA, the CDR3 is TGTGCCAGCGCCCTGGACAGGGGGCCTTACAATGAGCAGTTCTTC. It codes for CASALDRGPYNEQFF.

This clonotype was observed at least ten times. V is TRBV12-3 or TRBV12-4 and J is TRBJ2-2; the D gene is possibly TRBD2 (5 bases). CDR3 size: 14 residues. Trimming removed 5 bases from V and 6 bases from J, with 13 bases in between. In DNA, the CDR3 is TGTGCCAGCAGTCCACAACTAGTAGCCGGGGAGCTGTTTTTT. Its protein is CASSPQLVAGELFF.

The table lists this clonotype with a few counts. The genes are TRBV6-5 and TRBJ1-1; no reliable D call. The CDR3 runs to 15 residues. Trimming left V 4 bases short and J 0 bases short, with 12 bases between. Germline V CDR1 and CDR2: MNHEY, SVGAGI. The CDR3 is CASSSGWMVNTEAFF. CDR3 nucleotide sequence: TGTGCCAGCAGTTCCGGGTGGATGGTGAACACTGAAGCTTTCTTT.

This clonotype showed up just a few times. This chain links TRBV29-1 with TRBJ2-1, with no clear D. This CDR3 region has 12 residues. Trimming shortened V by 6 bases and J by 0 bases, and 6 bases separated the two germline ends. Germline loops: CDR1 SQVTM, CDR2 ANQGSEA. CDR3 DNA: TGCAGCGTAGAGCCCTCCTACAATGAGCAGTTCTTC. Amino acids: CSVEPSYNEQFF.

The chain employs TRBV20-1 and TRBJ1-2, with 7 bases that match TRBD1. The trim removed 0 bases at V and 4 bases at J, leaving 8 bases unmatched. Germline CDR1 and CDR2: DFQATT and SNEGSKA (reference sequence). CDR3 length: 15 residues. The CDR3 region has the DNA TGCAGTGCTAGAGATCCCAGGACAGGCGCCTATGGCTACACCTTC. It specifies CSARDPRTGAYGYTF.

This clonotype was detected ten times or more. The rearrangement uses TRBV5-1 and TRBJ1-2, with no clear D. Trimming took off 4 bases at V and 3 bases at J, with 19 bases between the two ends. From germline, CDR1 is SGHRS and CDR2 YFSETQ. The CDR3 runs 16 residues. The CDR3 reads CASSPGPGQDYYGYTF. The CDR3, as DNA: TGCGCCAGCAGCCCAGGACCCGGGCAGGATTACTATGGCTACACCTTC.

This clonotype has a handful of counts. The chain couples TRBV12-3 or TRBV12-4 to TRBJ1-1; a possible D gene is TRBD1 (5 bases). V lost 3 bases and J lost 10, with 9 bases in between. The CDR3 spans 11 residues. DNA for the CDR3: TGTGCCAGCAGTTTGAGGAGGGGAGCTTTCTTT. Translating it yields CASSLRRGAFF.

The gene calls are TRBV14 and TRBJ2-5; 9 bases are a match to TRBD2. CDR1 and CDR2 (germline): SGHDN, FVKESK. Trimming at V came to 4 bases and at J to 1 base, leaving 4 bases not matched to a gene. This CDR3 has 15 amino acids. In nucleotides, the CDR3 is TGTGCCAGCAGCCCCCCAGCGGGGGGCCAAGAGACCCAGTACTTC. This gives the protein CASSPPAGGQETQYF.

This clonotype has a handful of counts. The V call is TRBV4-2, the J call TRBJ2-1, with no clear D. Germline V gene sequence: CDR1 LGHNA, CDR2 YNFKEQ. V was pared by 5 bases and J by 2 bases, with 7 bases between. The CDR3 loop spans 13 amino acids. The CDR3 bases are TGTGCCAGCAGCTATCGGACCTACAATGAGCAGTTCTTC. Translating it yields CASSYRTYNEQFF.

This clonotype was observed a handful of times. This chain links TRBV9 with TRBJ2-3, with a tentative D call TRBD1 (6 bases). This CDR3 spans 15 amino acids. Trimming removed 0 bases at V and 3 bases at J, with 11 bases between. Germline V gene sequence: CDR1 SGDLS, CDR2 YYNGEE. The CDR3 reads CASSVEGVITDTQYF. The CDR3 DNA reads as TGTGCCAGCAGCGTAGAGGGGGTGATTACAGATACGCAGTATTTT.

This chain uses TRBV6-6 with TRBJ2-4; no clear D gene. V was clipped by 0 bases and J by 4 bases, with 10 bases between them. CDR3 size: 15 residues. CDR1 is MNHNY and CDR2 is SVGAGI in the germline V gene (reference sequence). CDR3 DNA sequence: TGTGCCAGCAGTTACTCCCTGGCCCCTAAAAACATTCAGTACTTC. It specifies CASSYSLAPKNIQYF.

This clonotype was seen a few times. The V call is TRBV5-1, the J call TRBJ1-1; 10 nucleotides agree with TRBD1. This CDR3 has 16 residues. J gave up 4 bases and V 0 bases, and 6 bases lay outside the gene matches. The germline gives CDR1 SGHRS, CDR2 YFSETQ. CDR3 nucleotides: TGCGCCAGCAGCTTGGGACAGGGGGCAGTTGGCACTGAAGCTTTCTTT. Translation gives CASSLGQGAVGTEAFF.

This clonotype has at least ten counts. The CDR3 bases are TGTGCCAGCAGGGTCGTGACAGGGGGCAAATACGAGCAGTACTTC. Translated: CASRVVTGGKYEQYF. The J gene is TRBJ2-7, the V gene TRBV27; 10 bases are shared with TRBD1. V shed 6 bases, J shed 4 bases, and the junction held 9 bases outside the gene matches. The CDR3 consists of 15 residues. In germline, CDR1 is MNHEY, CDR2 SMNVEV (reference sequence).